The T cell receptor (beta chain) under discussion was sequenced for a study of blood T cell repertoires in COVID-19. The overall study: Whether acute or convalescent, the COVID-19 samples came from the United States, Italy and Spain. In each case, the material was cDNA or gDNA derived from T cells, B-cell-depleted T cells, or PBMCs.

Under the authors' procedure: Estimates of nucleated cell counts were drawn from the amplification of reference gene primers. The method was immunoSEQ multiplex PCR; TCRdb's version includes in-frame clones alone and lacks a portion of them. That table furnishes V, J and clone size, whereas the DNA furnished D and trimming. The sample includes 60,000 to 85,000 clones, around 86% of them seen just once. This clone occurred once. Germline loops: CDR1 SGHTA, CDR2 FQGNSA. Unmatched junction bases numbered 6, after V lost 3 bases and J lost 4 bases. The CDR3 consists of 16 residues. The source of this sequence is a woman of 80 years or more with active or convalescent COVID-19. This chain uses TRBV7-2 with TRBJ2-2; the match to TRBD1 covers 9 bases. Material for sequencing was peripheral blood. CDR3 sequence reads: CASSFAGTGITGELFF. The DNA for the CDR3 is TGTGCCAGCAGCTTCGCGGGGACAGGGATCACCGGGGAGCTGTTTTTT.